Sequencing of this T cell receptor beta chain was carried out in a study of CD8+ T cells in alopecia areata. Study context: The protocol delivered tofacitinib for 6 to 18 months, then withdrew it for 6 months. Study conclusions and caveats: Across lesional scalp, and particularly alopecia totalis/universalis, clonality surpassed that of normal scalp.

After isolation, RNA underwent reverse transcription to generate cDNA as the sequencing template. Measured with immunoSEQ multiplex PCR; TCRdb has only the in-frame clones, and not every one. Of about 130,000 clones detected, around 60% appear once; the ten largest clones hold 4.5%. Peripheral blood, together with lesional scalp punch biopsies, was collected from alopecia areata patients. Isolation of CD4+ and CD8+ T cells from PBMCs was achieved by sorting. Trimming pared 7 bases from V and 1 base from J, leaving 13 bases between. The CDR3 consists of 14 residues. Germline values: CDR1 SGHDN, CDR2 FVKESK. Turning to this clone: The antigen is not known.

The TCR sequence derives from a human donor with alopecia areata. The chain links TRBV14 to TRBJ1-1; possible D gene TRBD1, 6 bases. The material sequenced was CD4+ T cells sorted from blood, taken at week 0. The CDR3 bases are TGTGCCAGCAACCAGCTAGGGGGGAACACTGAAGCTTTCTTT. Translation gives CASNQLGGNTEAFF.